This T cell receptor beta chain was profiled in a study of blood T cell repertoires in COVID-19. It was during active infection that Seattle patients were enrolled and then longitudinally followed. Trimming left V 2 bases short and J 12 bases short, with 16 bases between. CDR1 is MNHEY and CDR2 is SVGAGI in the germline V gene. The CDR3 consists of 13 residues. The table came from immunoSEQ multiplex PCR; TCRdb's copy has only in-frame clones and leaves some out. The sample includes about 52,000 clones, about four fifths seen only once; the top ten take approximately 10%. The chain uses TRBV6-5 and TRBJ1-1, with D hard to call. The sequence was collected from a man at least 80 years old with COVID-19, enrolled during active disease. Sequenced material: peripheral blood. The DNA of the CDR3 is TGTGCCAGCAGTTACCTCTCGGGGTCAGGCCCTTTCTTT. It yields the protein CASSYLSGSGPFF.